Below are 4 T cell receptor beta chains sequenced from a single sample in a study of CD8+CD57+ T cells in acquired aplastic anemia. Using genomic DNA as the template, TCR beta VDJ and CDR3 profiling was carried out. Using its own MiXCR run on the reads, TCRdb lists one record per CDR3 protein. The table includes around 170,000 distinct CDR3 sequences, roughly half detected once. Patients who underwent sequencing had shown CD8+CD57+ cell expansion by flow cytometry. Sequenced: sorted CD4+, CD8+, or CD8+CD57+ T cells (not recorded which) from PBMCs. Every receptor here comes from a human donor with aplastic anemia.

The V and J genes are TRBV2 and TRBJ2-7; D is unclear. Trimming stripped 5 bases from V and 0 bases from J, with 11 bases between. The CDR3 totals 14 residues. Germline CDR1 reads SNHLY; CDR2 reads FYNNEI. The CDR3 reads CASSFPYPSYEQYF. The CDR3 coding sequence is TGTGCCAGCAGTTTTCCCTACCCCTCCTACGAGCAGTACTTC.

The chain carries TRBV15 and TRBJ1-5; D is perhaps TRBD1 (6 bases). The germline V gene encodes CDR1 LNHNV and CDR2 YYDKDF (reference sequence). The CDR3 consists of 18 residues. V lost 7 bases and J 0 bases, leaving 22 bases between the germline ends. CDR3 region: CATTNAALGANSNQPQHF. The CDR3 bases are TGTGCCACCACCAACGCAGCGCTGGGGGCGAATAGCAATCAGCCCCAGCATTTT. Full variable domain (missing parts from reference TRBV15 and TRBJ1-5): DAMVIQNPRYQVTQFGKPVTLSCSQTLNHNVMYWYQQKSSQAPKLLFHYYDKDFNNEADTPDNFQSRRPNTSFCFLDIRSPGLGDTAMYLCATTNAALGANSNQPQHFGDGTRLSIL.

J is TRBJ1-2 and V is TRBV5-4; D call uncertain. V was pared by 0 bases and J by 6 bases, with 6 bases between. Per the germline V gene, CDR1 is SGHNT and CDR2 is YYREEE (reference sequence). CDR3 size: 12 residues. CDR3 residues: CASSLEAHGYTF. The CDR3 DNA sequence: TGTGCCAGCAGCTTGGAGGCCCATGGCTACACCTTC.

This sequence joins TRBV7-6 and TRBJ2-3; D is perhaps TRBD1 (6 bases). The CDR3 length is 14 residues. V lost 0 bases and J 6 bases, leaving 10 bases between the germline ends. The germline V gene encodes CDR1 SGHVS and CDR2 FNYEAQ. CDR3 amino acids: CASSLAGGSDTQYF. CDR3 DNA: TGTGCCAGCAGCTTAGCAGGGGGATCGGATACGCAGTATTTT.